These 20 T cell receptor beta chains were all obtained from the same sample, sequenced in a study of post-analysis software for immune sequencing data. Unique-molecular-identifier-tagged TCR beta cDNA libraries were used. From the PCR reads, TCRdb called clonotypes with MiXCR, one entry per CDR3 protein. The table lists 650,000 to 850,000 distinct CDR3 sequences, about 53% of them singletons. The antigens for these receptors are not known. Broader study findings: Elevated frequency relative to controls characterized 4 or 5 TRBV segments in patients, TRBV5-6, TRBV5-1 and TRBV20-1 among them.

Sequences were obtained from blood. The receptors were sampled from a girl aged 10-17 years with multiple sclerosis.

The chain is built from TRBV14 and TRBJ1-6; D ambiguous. Germline-derived CDR1 and CDR2 are SGHDN and FVKESK. V lost 1 base to trimming and J lost 11 bases, with 9 bases between them. This CDR3 region has 13 residues. CDR3 nucleotide sequence: TGTGCCAGCAGCCAAGGGTTAAACCCACCCCTCCACTTT. It encodes CASSQGLNPPLHF.

The chain carries TRBV4-2 and TRBJ2-3; 8 nucleotides align to TRBD2. CDR3 length: 17 amino acids. Trimming at V came to 0 bases and at J to 4 bases, leaving 9 bases not matched to a gene. CDR1 and CDR2 (germline): LGHNA, YNFKEQ. CDR3 region: CASSQEPGLVSADTQYF. The CDR3 nucleotides are TGTGCCAGCAGCCAAGAACCGGGACTAGTAAGCGCAGATACGCAGTATTTT.

The CDR3 DNA reads TGCGCCAGCAGCAAGGACAGGGGGATCTCCTACGAGCAGTACTTC. It encodes CASSKDRGISYEQYF. This chain joins TRBV5-1 and TRBJ2-7; 10 bases are shared with TRBD1. The V gene end was trimmed by 4 bases and the J gene end by 0 bases; junction bases not matched to a gene: 4. There are 15 residues in the CDR3. Germline V gene sequence: CDR1 SGHRS, CDR2 YFSETQ.

CDR3 nucleotides: TGCAGCGTTGTTGGCATAGTACTAAGGGAAACGCAGTATTTT. Protein product: CSVVGIVLRETQYF. The genes are TRBV29-1 and TRBJ2-3; D is unresolved. The ends were cut back, 4 bases at V and 9 bases at J, with 20 bases in the middle. CDR1 and CDR2 from the germline V gene are SQVTM and ANQGSEA. This CDR3 spans 14 amino acids.

This clonotype was picked up a small number of times. The chain carries TRBV27 and TRBJ2-7, with a possible D match to TRBD1 (5 bases). V lost 6 bases, J lost 1 base, and 22 bases lay in between. The CDR3 loop spans 17 amino acids. Germline V lookup: CDR1 MNHEY, CDR2 SMNVEV (reference sequence). The CDR3 bases are TGTGCCAGCAGAAGGGGTGAAGAACAACCTATTTCCTACGAGCAGTACTTC. Amino acid sequence: CASRRGEEQPISYEQYF.

As for this clonotype: At one of its ends the junction is not consistent with the germline gene, which may arise from a read error. The chain employs TRBV12-3 or TRBV12-4 and TRBJ2-6; the D gene could be TRBD1 or TRBD2 (5 bases each). CDR3 length: 17 amino acids. In nucleotides, the CDR3 is TGTGCCAGCAGCCACCATTTCGGGGTTTCTGGGGCCAACGTCCGGACTTTC. Translating gives CASSHHFGVSGANVRTF.

The chain links TRBV19 to TRBJ2-5, with 7 bases lining up with TRBD1. The germline gives CDR1 LNHDA, CDR2 SQIVND (reference sequence). The CDR3 spans 14 residues. The junction had 11 bases not matched to a gene; V was cut back by 8 bases and J by 5 bases. The DNA for the CDR3 is TGTGCCAGTCGACCTCAGACAGGGATTGAGACCCAGTACTTC. As protein: CASRPQTGIETQYF.

The J gene is TRBJ2-5, the V gene TRBV7-9; 9 nucleotides match TRBD2. CDR1 SEHNR and CDR2 FQNEAQ come from the germline V gene (reference sequence). With V trimmed by 5 bases and J by 11 bases, 18 bases remained unmatched. The CDR3 spans 16 residues. CDR3 nucleotide sequence: TGTGCCAGCAGCCCAAGTGGTGCGGGAGGGGGAAATGAGCAGTACTTC. Translating it yields CASSPSGAGGGNEQYF. The whole variable domain, filled in from reference TRBV7-9 and TRBJ2-5, reads DTGVSQNPRHKITKRGQNVTFRCDPISEHNRLYWYRQTLGQGPEFLTYFQNEAQLEKSRLLSDRFSAERPKGSFSTLEIQRTEQGDSAMYLCASSPSGAGGGNEQYFGPGTRLLVL.

V and J are TRBV11-1 and TRBJ2-6; 8 bases align to TRBD1. This CDR3 has 22 residues. V was clipped by 0 bases and J by 1 base; unmatched bases: 17. From germline, CDR1 is SGHAT and CDR2 FQDESV (reference sequence). CDR3 in DNA: TGTGCCAGCAGCTTAGCCCCTATGCCACCGGGACAGGTAGTTTCTGGGGCCAACGTCCTGACTTTC. It encodes CASSLAPMPPGQVVSGANVLTF.

The sample holds a few counts of this clonotype. The chain joins TRBV5-1 to TRBJ2-1; 8 positions match TRBD2. The CDR3 is 17 amino acids. Trimming took 4 bases from V and 2 from J; bases not matched to a gene: 11. Germline V gives CDR1 SGHRS, CDR2 YFSETQ. The CDR3 sequence is CASSTGGAGGPYNEQFF. Written as DNA, the CDR3 is TGCGCCAGCAGCACGGGGGGTGCGGGAGGTCCCTACAATGAGCAGTTCTTC.

This sequence joins TRBV6-2 or TRBV6-3 and TRBJ2-7, with D possibly matching TRBD1 (6 bases). Germline CDR1 reads MNHEY; CDR2 reads SVGEGT. The CDR3 is 15 residues long. V was pared by 6 bases and J by 0 bases, with 15 bases between. CDR3 DNA sequence: TGTGCCAGCAGACACACCGGGGACAACTCCTACGAGCAGTACTTC. Protein sequence: CASRHTGDNSYEQYF.

V gene TRBV9 combines with J gene TRBJ2-1, with D hard to call. The J call may be wrong; the DNA end is better matched by TRBJ2-7. Germline V gives CDR1 SGDLS, CDR2 YYNGEE. The CDR3 has 15 amino acids. The CDR3 loop reads CASSVREANYNEQYF. For the CDR3, the DNA is TGTGCCAGCAGCGTACGAGAAGCGAACTACAATGAGCAGTACTTC.

This chain connects TRBV25-1 to TRBJ1-2, with 10 bases lining up with TRBD1. This CDR3 is built from 14 residues. Germline CDR1 is MGHDK and CDR2 is SYGVNS. The ends lost 4 bases at V and 8 bases at J; junction bases unmatched: 7. DNA for the CDR3: TGTGCCAGCAGTGTTACCGGGACAGGGGTAGGCTACACCTTC. Translation gives CASSVTGTGVGYTF.

As DNA, the CDR3 is TGCAGCGCCGACCGGGACACAGATACGCAGTATTTT. Residues: CSADRDTDTQYF. V gene TRBV29-1 combines with J gene TRBJ2-3; D is possibly TRBD2 (5 bases). Per the germline V gene, CDR1 is SQVTM and CDR2 is ANQGSEA. Deletions cut 7 bases from V and 2 bases from J, with 10 bases between. This CDR3 has 12 residues.

The chain carries TRBV9 and TRBJ1-1; 7 positions agree with TRBD1. Per the germline V gene, CDR1 is SGDLS and CDR2 is YYNGEE. There are 15 residues in the CDR3. V lost 7 bases and J lost 1; bases outside the gene matches: 10. The CDR3 nucleotides are TGTGCCAGCGCCCCAGGGGGGGCCTCGAACACTGAAGCTTTCTTT. As protein: CASAPGGASNTEAFF.

This sequence joins TRBV25-1 and TRBJ2-7; D is unclear. Trimming shortened V by 3 bases and J by 0 bases, and 15 bases separated the two germline ends. Germline CDR1 is MGHDK and CDR2 is SYGVNS. There are 16 residues in the CDR3. CDR3 in DNA: TGTGCCAGCAGTGATCGGGCAGGAATCCCCTCCTACGAGCAGTACTTC. This sequence encodes CASSDRAGIPSYEQYF.

In the case of this clonotype: At one end, the junction sequence differs from germline, possibly due to a read error. The chain combines TRBV7-7 with TRBJ2-5, with 9 nucleotides matching TRBD1. Germline V CDR1 and CDR2: SSHAT, FNYEAQ (reference sequence). The CDR3 extends over 14 amino acids. This chain's CDR3 is CASSLAPGQGQKYF. The CDR3 region has the DNA TGTGCTAGCAGCTTAGCCCCGGGACAGGGTCAGAAGTACTTC.

CDR3 region: CAWSNDRTGDNGYTF. The CDR3 DNA reads TGTGCCTGGAGTAACGACCGGACAGGGGACAATGGCTACACCTTC. The V gene is TRBV30, the J gene TRBJ1-2, with 9 bases fitting TRBD1. Germline CDR1 reads GTSNPN; CDR2 reads SVGIG (reference sequence). Losses at the gene ends were 2 bases for V and 6 bases for J; bases not matched to a gene: 10. The CDR3 contains 15 residues.

This clonotype has just a few counts. The V call is TRBV29-1, the J call TRBJ2-1; possibly TRBD2 for D (5 bases). Germline values: CDR1 SQVTM, CDR2 ANQGSEA. CDR3 length: 13 residues. Trimming took off 4 bases at V and 4 bases at J, with 11 bases between the two ends. The CDR3, as DNA: TGCAGCGTTGTTCCCGCGGGTTACAATGAGCAGTTCTTC. It encodes CSVVPAGYNEQFF.

This chain connects TRBV5-1 to TRBJ1-2, with D unresolved. Germline loops: CDR1 SGHRS, CDR2 YFSETQ. The CDR3 loop spans 13 amino acids. Deletions cut 5 bases from V and 4 bases from J, with 12 bases between. Here the CDR3 DNA reads TGCGCCAGCAGTTGGGAAAGGGCCTATGGCTACACCTTC. The encoded protein is CASSWERAYGYTF.